Included here is one T cell receptor beta chain sequence, with context. It has no known antigen specificity. Base qualities are not recorded, but no much larger clone differs from it by a single base. RNA was extracted using the RNeasy kit, and roughly 0.5 to 1 microgram was reverse transcribed with random hexamers. The immunoSEQ multiplex PCR assay, which covers 54 Vbeta and 13 Jbeta segments, was used to amplify TCR beta CDR3 regions. PCR amplification bias was corrected by using a synthetic template baseline for primer optimization and computational correction. Turning to the authors' computational methods: Only productive sequences were kept, with reads annotated to V, D and J genes according to IMGT and analyzed in immunoSEQ Analyzer. To calculate clonality, Shannon entropy was normalized by log2 of the number of productive unique sequences and then subtracted from one. Public and private clones were assessed among the 100 most prevalent clones of each patient and control. Clones were defined as Susac-specific when absent from the healthy and MS cohorts, from over 950 published viral clones and from other ImmuneACCESS disease sequences. Starting from the raw public reads, TCRdb applied fastp trimming at Q25, assembled clones with MiXCR and retained in-frame beta chains. CDR3 protein sequences are deduplicated, and each keeps its most common genes and DNA. The V and J calls come from TCRdb's annotation, not from the publication. In this sample the table shows fewer than 150,000 distinct CDR3 sequences, 85% to 95% of which occur a single time. The top ten clones comprise 0.093% of the sample.

This sample is part of a study of CD8 T cells in Susac syndrome (dated by TCRdb to between 2018 and 2021). About the full investigation: Whether CD8+ T cell activation and differentiation in Susac syndrome was antigen driven was tested using repertoire sequencing.

V gives up 3 bases and J gives up 0 bases, and the segment between their germline ends measures 2 bases. Taken from cysteine to phenylalanine, the CDR3 has 11 residues. Only CDR3 DNA is held: 33 bases, read in frame from base 1. Per the germline V gene, SQVTM is the CDR1 and ANQGSEA is the CDR2. Peripheral blood CD8+ and CD4+ T cells from healthy donors, Susac syndrome patients and multiple sclerosis patients were profiled using high-throughput TCR beta sequencing. Treatment-naive patients with stable or active relapsing-remitting disease fulfilling revised McDonald criteria were used as multiple sclerosis controls. Bulk CD8+ and CD4+ T cells were purified by magnetic negative isolation, while CD8+ TEMRA cells were enriched using FACS. Blood was drawn into EDTA tubes, processed within 24 hours, and PBMCs were isolated by density gradient centrifugation. PBMCs intended for TCR sequencing were cryopreserved in liquid nitrogen and thawed later in a water bath at 37 degrees C. Purity of sorted or isolated CD4+, CD8+ and CD8+ TEMRA cells was at least 90%.

Summary of the overall study and its limitations: The study acknowledged that relatively few individuals were included in the TCR sequencing and HLA analysis.

The material sequenced was CD4+ T cells from PBMCs. This receptor was obtained from a human donor with multiple sclerosis. The rearranged chain carries TRBV29-1 and TRBJ1-1; the D segment cannot be called with confidence. The DNA reads as follows: TGCAGCGTTGAGGTGAACACTGAAGCTTTCTTT. This yields the protein CSVEVNTEAFF.